Listed here are 28 T cell receptor beta chains from one sample, sequenced in a study of long-term antiretroviral therapy in people with HIV. Survey-level resolution applied to immunoSEQ assay v3.0. Measured with immunoSEQ multiplex PCR; TCRdb has only the in-frame clones, and not every one. The sample has some 10,000 clones; 85% to 90% are singletons. Sequencing used unsorted PBMCs, obtained 0.2 years before starting antiretroviral therapy. The origin of the receptors is a woman in her thirties or forties with HIV.

J is TRBJ2-2 and V is TRBV16, with 7 nucleotides matching TRBD1. The CDR3 extends over 15 amino acids. In germline, CDR1 is KGHSY, CDR2 FQNENV. V shed 3 bases, J shed 4 bases, and the junction held 5 bases outside the gene matches. In DNA form, the CDR3 reads TGTGCCAGCAGCCAGGAGACAGGGACCACCGGGGAGCTGTTTTTT. It specifies CASSQETGTTGELFF.

The chain's CDR3 is CASGSGQSTNEKLFF. Written as DNA, the CDR3 is TGTGCTAGTGGTTCCGGACAGTCAACTAATGAAAAACTGTTTTTT. The chain has TRBV12-5 and TRBJ1-4; D perhaps matches TRBD1 (6 bases). Trimming pared 4 bases from V and 0 bases from J, leaving 9 bases between. The CDR3 consists of 15 residues. Germline CDR1 reads LGHNT; CDR2 reads FRNRAP. The full variable domain, rest sourced from reference TRBV12-5 and TRBJ1-4, is DARVTQTPRHKVTEMGQEVTMRCQPILGHNTVFWYRQTMMQGLELLAYFRNRAPLDDSGMPKDRFSAEMPDATLATLKIQPSEPRDSAVYFCASGSGQSTNEKLFFGSGTQLSVL.

This clone was picked up one time. The J gene is TRBJ1-1, the V gene TRBV15, with D unresolved. Germline V lookup: CDR1 LNHNV, CDR2 YYDKDF (reference sequence). This CDR3 contains 13 residues. The V end was cut by 0 bases, the J end by 5 bases, with 7 bases between. The CDR3 DNA is TGTGCCACCAGCAGAGATGCAAGGACTGAAGCTTTCTTT. Protein sequence: CATSRDARTEAFF.

V usage is TRBV27 and J usage is TRBJ1-5, with D tentatively TRBD1 (6 bases). The CDR3 length is 17 residues. V lost 3 bases to trimming and J lost 0 bases, with 15 bases between them. CDR1 is MNHEY and CDR2 is SMNVEV in the germline V gene (reference sequence). The CDR3 here is CASSLEGGQSSNQPQHF. CDR3 in DNA: TGTGCCAGCAGTTTGGAGGGCGGACAGAGTAGCAATCAGCCCCAGCATTTT.

This clone turned up a few times. The J gene is TRBJ1-3, the V gene TRBV7-9; unclear D gene. The CDR3 contains 14 residues. CDR1 is SEHNR, CDR2 FQNEAQ, per germline (reference sequence). V was clipped by 5 bases and J by 0 bases, with 8 bases between them. The CDR3 DNA sequence: TGTGCCAGCAGCCAGACCGGCTCTGGAAACACCATATATTTT. It codes for CASSQTGSGNTIYF.

This chain connects TRBV5-8 to TRBJ2-2, with D perhaps matching TRBD1 (6 bases). The CDR3 has 17 residues. V shed 2 bases and J shed 6 bases, with 20 bases lying between them. Germline V gene sequence: CDR1 SGHTS, CDR2 YDEGEE. The chain's CDR3 is CASSFGPGHGGAGELFF. In nucleotides, the CDR3 is TGTGCCAGCAGCTTTGGGCCGGGACATGGCGGCGCCGGGGAGCTGTTTTTT.

The chain recombines TRBV6-5 with TRBJ1-2, with a possible D match to TRBD1 (5 bases). Germline V CDR1 and CDR2: MNHEY, SVGAGI. This CDR3 spans 13 amino acids. The V gene lost 4 bases and the J gene lost 5 bases, with 11 bases spanning the gap. This chain's CDR3 is CASSSSGLYGYTF. CDR3 DNA sequence: TGTGCCAGCAGTTCCTCAGGGCTGTATGGCTACACCTTC.

V usage is TRBV6-1 and J usage is TRBJ2-2; 9 bases are a match to TRBD1. J gave up 3 bases and V 6 bases, and 2 bases lay outside the gene matches. The CDR3 consists of 14 residues. Per the germline V gene, CDR1 is MNHNS and CDR2 is SASEGT. CDR3 region: CASRRQGDTGELFF. CDR3 coding DNA: TGTGCCAGCAGGAGACAGGGGGACACCGGGGAGCTGTTTTTT.

The V gene is TRBV7-6, the J gene TRBJ2-5; 9 bases are a match to TRBD2. J lost 4 bases, V lost 3 bases, and 6 bases had no gene match. Germline CDR1 reads SGHVS; CDR2 reads FNYEAQ. This CDR3 contains 15 residues. DNA for the CDR3: TGTGCCAGCAGCTTTGCGGGGGGGCCTCTAGAGACCCAGTACTTC. Its protein product is CASSFAGGPLETQYF.

The J gene is TRBJ2-3, the V gene TRBV7-2; a weak D match, TRBD1 (5 bases). V was pared by 10 bases and J by 1 base, with 9 bases between. This CDR3 is 12 amino acids long. The germline CDR1 and CDR2 sequences are SGHTA and FQGNSA. In nucleotides, the CDR3 is TGTGCCACCCCGACAGGCACAGATACGCAGTATTTT. Amino acids: CATPTGTDTQYF. Using reference TRBV7-2 and TRBJ2-3 for the parts outside the CDR3, the full variable domain is GAGVSQSPSNKVTEKGKDVELRCDPISGHTALYWYRQSLGQGLEFLIYFQGNSAPDKSGLPSDRFSAERTGGSVSTLTIQRTQQEDSAVYLCATPTGTDTQYFGPGTRLTVL.

V gene TRBV30 combines with J gene TRBJ2-7; 7 positions agree with TRBD1. Germline V lookup: CDR1 GTSNPN, CDR2 SVGIG (reference sequence). The CDR3 loop spans 15 amino acids. V lost 1 base to trimming and J lost 3 bases; unmatched junction nucleotides: 9. Written as DNA, the CDR3 is TGTGCCTGGAGTGAGGTCGCCAGGGGGTACTACGAGCAGTACTTC. Translating it yields CAWSEVARGYYEQYF.

The chain recombines TRBV6-1 with TRBJ1-2; a weak D match, TRBD1 (6 bases). V gave up 5 bases and J gave up 6 bases, with 13 bases separating them. This CDR3 comprises 13 residues. Germline assignment: CDR1 MNHNS and CDR2 SASEGT. The CDR3 DNA is TGTGCCAGCAGTAAACAGGGTCTGGATGGCTACACCTTC. It encodes CASSKQGLDGYTF.

The chain joins TRBV19 to TRBJ1-2; no firm D call. V was trimmed by 4 bases and J by 0 bases, leaving 9 bases between them. The germline V gene has CDR1 LNHDA and CDR2 SQIVND (reference sequence). This CDR3 spans 14 amino acids. Here the CDR3 DNA reads TGTGCCAGTAGTACGCGCAGGACTAACTATGGCTACACCTTC. As protein: CASSTRRTNYGYTF.

V and J are TRBV7-9 and TRBJ2-1, with 11 bases lining up with TRBD2. V trimming: 4 bases; J trimming: 3 bases; junction bases outside the gene matches: 2. From germline, CDR1 is SEHNR and CDR2 FQNEAQ (reference sequence). CDR3 size: 15 residues. CDR3 sequence reads: CASSSGTSGYNEQFF. Written as DNA, the CDR3 is TGTGCCAGCAGCTCCGGGACTAGCGGCTACAATGAGCAGTTCTTC. Together with reference TRBV7-9 and TRBJ2-1, the CDR3 gives the full variable domain: DTGVSQNPRHKITKRGQNVTFRCDPISEHNRLYWYRQTLGQGPEFLTYFQNEAQLEKSRLLSDRFSAERPKGSFSTLEIQRTEQGDSAMYLCASSSGTSGYNEQFFGPGTRLTVL.

V usage is TRBV7-2 and J usage is TRBJ2-5; D might be TRBD2 (7 bases). Trimming took off 5 bases at V and 4 bases at J, with 17 bases between the two ends. The CDR3 covers 15 residues. Germline loops: CDR1 SGHTA, CDR2 FQGNSA. The CDR3 protein is CASSGNGGPGETQYF. CDR3 nucleotides: TGTGCCAGCAGCGGTAACGGGGGGCCCGGAGAGACCCAGTACTTC.

The chain uses TRBV4-3 and TRBJ2-3, with 10 bases lining up with TRBD2. Per the germline V gene, CDR1 is LGHNA and CDR2 is YSLEER. Trimming removed 1 base from V and 3 bases from J; junction bases left unmatched: 7. The length of the CDR3 is 17 residues. CDR3 sequence (DNA): TGCGCCAGCAGCCAAGTACCTAGCGGGGGCAGTACAGATACGCAGTATTTT. Translating it yields CASSQVPSGGSTDTQYF.

The chain links TRBV4-3 to TRBJ1-3; unclear D gene. Germline V lookup: CDR1 LGHNA, CDR2 YSLEER. Trimming cost V 1 base and J 0 bases, with 13 bases left between them. This CDR3 contains 17 residues. The CDR3 nucleotides are TGCGCCAGCAGCCAAGGTACCAGAGCCACCTCTGGAAACACCATATATTTT. Its translation: CASSQGTRATSGNTIYF.

CDR3: CASSPRSFGGDEQFF. The CDR3 coding sequence is TGTGCCAGCTCACCACGATCTTTCGGGGGCGATGAGCAGTTCTTC. V is TRBV18 and J is TRBJ2-1; D assignment may be TRBD1 or TRBD2 (6 bases each). V was trimmed by 1 base and J by 8 bases, leaving 15 bases between them. This CDR3 is 15 amino acids long. Germline V CDR1 and CDR2: KGHSH, LQKENI. The full variable domain, with the rest looked up from reference TRBV18 and TRBJ2-1, is NAGVMQNPRHLVRRRGQEARLRCSPMKGHSHVYWYRQLPEEGLKFMVYLQKENIIDESGMPKERFSAEFPKEGPSILRIQQVVRGDSAAYFCASSPRSFGGDEQFFGPGTRLTVL.

V is TRBV12-5 and J is TRBJ1-5; D is unclear. V was pared by 3 bases and J by 2 bases, with 5 bases between. CDR3 size: 13 residues. Germline-derived CDR1 and CDR2 are LGHNT and FRNRAP. The CDR3: CASGLTGNQPQHF. The CDR3, as DNA: TGTGCTAGTGGTTTAACCGGCAATCAGCCCCAGCATTTT.

The chain is built from TRBV29-1 and TRBJ1-2, with D hard to call. The CDR3 is 12 amino acids. Trimming removed 4 bases from V and 2 bases from J, with 8 bases in between. The V gene's germline CDR1 is SQVTM and CDR2 ANQGSEA. CDR3 nucleotides: TGCAGCGTTGTACAGAGGAACTATGGCTACACCTTC. Protein product: CSVVQRNYGYTF.

V is TRBV7-3 and J is TRBJ2-1, with 8 bases aligning to TRBD2. From germline, CDR1 is SGHTA and CDR2 FQGTGA. Unmatched junction bases numbered 7, after V lost 5 bases and J lost 4 bases. This CDR3 contains 15 residues. The CDR3 nucleotides are TGTGCCAGCAGCACGAGCGGGGGAACTTACAATGAGCAGTTCTTC. The encoded protein is CASSTSGGTYNEQFF.

This sequence joins TRBV7-8 and TRBJ1-2; 8 nucleotides agree with TRBD1. Germline-derived CDR1 and CDR2 are SGHVS and FQNEAQ. V dropped 5 bases and J dropped 8; count of bases not matched to a gene: 13. CDR3 length equals 15 residues. The CDR3 loop reads CASSTTGGGSTGYTF. CDR3 DNA: TGTGCCAGCAGCACAACAGGGGGGGGAAGTACGGGCTACACCTTC.

V and J are TRBV4-3 and TRBJ2-2; 7 nucleotides align to TRBD2. V lost 2 bases and J lost 5; bases outside the gene matches: 11. The CDR3 runs 17 residues. Germline V gene lookup returns CDR1 LGHNA and CDR2 YSLEER. The CDR3 is CASSQYGGRVETGELFF. DNA for the CDR3: TGCGCCAGCAGCCAATATGGTGGGAGGGTTGAGACCGGGGAGCTGTTTTTT.

This chain links TRBV19 with TRBJ1-3, with 8 bases identical to TRBD1. CDR1 is LNHDA, CDR2 SQIVND, per germline (reference sequence). J lost 4 bases, V lost 7 bases, and 12 bases had no gene match. The CDR3 loop spans 16 amino acids. The CDR3 sequence is CASTLKGTGGGNTIYF. CDR3 nucleotides: TGTGCCAGTACCCTCAAAGGGACAGGCGGCGGAAACACCATATATTTT.

The chain employs TRBV2 and TRBJ1-1; D is possibly TRBD1 (5 bases). Germline V gives CDR1 SNHLY, CDR2 FYNNEI. This CDR3 is 14 amino acids long. V lost 6 bases, J lost 4 bases, and 15 bases lay in between. DNA for the CDR3: TGTGCCAGCAGACCAGGGAGGGTAGGCACTGAAGCTTTCTTT. Translated: CASRPGRVGTEAFF.

The chain is built from TRBV30 and TRBJ2-5; no clear D. This CDR3 has 15 residues. Germline lookup yields CDR1 GTSNPN and CDR2 SVGIG (reference sequence). Trimming removed 2 bases from V and 2 bases from J, with 15 bases in between. CDR3 loop: CAWSPLQGFQETQYF. For the CDR3, the DNA is TGTGCCTGGAGTCCTTTACAAGGATTTCAAGAGACCCAGTACTTC.

The J gene is TRBJ1-5, the V gene TRBV7-9; 10 nucleotides align to TRBD1. The CDR3 is 15 amino acids. CDR1 SEHNR and CDR2 FQNEAQ come from the germline V gene (reference sequence). V dropped 5 bases and J dropped 6; count of bases not matched to a gene: 7. This CDR3 reads CASSGGGDRGQPQHF. The CDR3 region has the DNA TGTGCCAGCAGCGGAGGGGGGGACAGGGGTCAGCCCCAGCATTTT.

The rearrangement joins TRBV7-6 to TRBJ1-4; D is unresolved. The V and J ends lost 5 bases and 2 bases respectively, with 9 bases between them. The CDR3 is 14 amino acids. CDR1 is SGHVS and CDR2 is FNYEAQ in the germline V gene. Here the CDR3 DNA reads TGTGCCAGCAGCCCCGGGATCACTAATGAAAAACTGTTTTTT. It translates to CASSPGITNEKLFF. The variable domain in full, with the rest retrieved from reference TRBV7-6 and TRBJ1-4, is GAGVSQSPRYKVTKRGQDVALRCDPISGHVSLYWYRQALGQGPEFLTYFNYEAQQDKSGLPNDRFSAERPEGSISTLTIQRTEQRDSAMYRCASSPGITNEKLFFGSGTQLSVL.